The entry below describes one TCR beta chain. Cohort 3 donors were reported recovered after two negative PCRs, clearance, or symptom resolution. V was clipped by 0 bases and J by 8 bases; unmatched bases: 7. From germline, CDR1 is SGHNT and CDR2 YYREEE (reference sequence). The CDR3 contains 15 residues. This sample stems from a study of blood T cell repertoires in COVID-19. Study as a whole: The cDNA or gDNA used as material had been derived from T cells, B-cell-depleted T cells, or PBMCs.

In the original workflow: Counts of nucleated cells, estimated from reference gene primer amplification, were obtained. Data came from immunoSEQ multiplex PCR; TCRdb stores just in-frame clones and leaves some out. The DNA gave D and trimming, while V, J and clone size come from that table. This table holds hundreds of thousands of clones, around 89% found once. The receptor's source is a man aged 25-45 years who had recovered from COVID-19. The sequenced sample was PBMCs or T cells enriched from blood (not recorded which). This sequence joins TRBV5-4 and TRBJ2-3; TRBD2 matches at 9 bases. The CDR3 here is CASSLDSGGGATQYF. CDR3 nucleotides: TGTGCCAGCAGCTTGGATAGCGGGGGTGGGGCTACGCAGTATTTT.